A single sample gave rise to the 14 T cell receptor beta chains below, sequenced in a study of blood T cell repertoires in COVID-19. TCRdb's table, derived via immunoSEQ multiplex PCR, lists solely in-frame clones and lacks some. The table lists over 150,000 clones, roughly nine tenths of them singletons. The sample taken for sequencing was peripheral blood. The receptors were sampled from a man aged 18 to 35 who had recovered from COVID-19.

The chain employs TRBV7-8 and TRBJ1-6; D not resolved. V lost 2 bases to trimming and J lost 9 bases, with 11 bases between them. This CDR3 is 14 amino acids long. CDR1 SGHVS and CDR2 FQNEAQ come from the germline V gene. The CDR3, as DNA: TGTGCCAGCAGCTTATCGGGTGTGGGTTCACCCCTCCACTTT. Translation gives CASSLSGVGSPLHF.

The CDR3 region has the DNA TGCGCCAGCAGCTTGGGAAGCGGGAATACCAATGAGCAGTTCTTC. This sequence encodes CASSLGSGNTNEQFF. The chain recombines TRBV5-1 with TRBJ2-1, with TRBD2 matching 7 bases. There are 15 residues in the CDR3. The ends lost 0 bases at V and 6 bases at J; junction bases unmatched: 6. Germline V lookup: CDR1 SGHRS, CDR2 YFSETQ.

The chain is built from TRBV15 and TRBJ2-5; 7 bases match TRBD2. Germline loops: CDR1 LNHNV, CDR2 YYDKDF (reference sequence). The CDR3 totals 15 residues. V gave up 2 bases and J gave up 4 bases; unmatched junction bases: 7. CDR3 coding DNA: TGTGCCACCAGCAGACGAGCGGGGATGCCAGAGACCCAGTACTTC. Amino acid sequence: CATSRRAGMPETQYF.

V usage is TRBV28 and J usage is TRBJ1-6; D is uncertain. The ends were cut back, 6 bases at V and 11 bases at J, with 11 bases in the middle. Germline CDR1 reads MDHEN; CDR2 reads SYDVKM. The CDR3 runs to 12 residues. The CDR3 spells CASRTVFPPLHF. In nucleotides, the CDR3 is TGTGCCAGCAGAACAGTGTTTCCACCCCTCCACTTT.

The chain uses TRBV14 and TRBJ2-2; the match to TRBD1 covers 7 bases. This CDR3 is 15 amino acids long. Germline V gene data show CDR1 as SGHDN and CDR2 as FVKESK. Trimming removed 5 bases from V and 4 bases from J; junction bases left unmatched: 7. The CDR3 nucleotides read TGTGCCAGCAGCGGGACAGTCGTTGGCACCGGGGAGCTGTTTTTT. This translates into CASSGTVVGTGELFF.

This clone was seen only once. The rearrangement joins TRBV29-1 to TRBJ2-1, with 7 bases matching TRBD2. The CDR3 sequence is 12 residues long. CDR1 and CDR2 from the germline V gene are SQVTM and ANQGSEA. Here the CDR3 DNA reads TGCATGGGGGGGGACTCCTACAATGAGCAGTTCTTC. Protein sequence: CMGGDSYNEQFF.

This clone was seen just once. V is TRBV6-1 and J is TRBJ2-7, with 10 bases aligning to TRBD1. The trim removed 6 bases at V and 3 bases at J, leaving 17 bases unmatched. The germline V gene encodes CDR1 MNHNS and CDR2 SASEGT. This CDR3 has 18 amino acids. The CDR3 protein is CASRELGFWGQGHYEQYF. The CDR3 DNA reads TGTGCCAGCAGGGAACTTGGTTTTTGGGGACAGGGGCACTACGAGCAGTACTTC.

The chain employs TRBV18 and TRBJ2-3; TRBD1 might be the D (8 bases). V lost 3 bases, J lost 3 bases, and 19 bases lay in between. This CDR3 region has 17 residues. CDR1 KGHSH and CDR2 LQKENI come from the germline V gene. In nucleotides, the CDR3 is TGTGCCAGCTCACCCCTTGGACAGGGAGGGAGAACAGATACGCAGTATTTT. Amino acid sequence: CASSPLGQGGRTDTQYF.

The chain employs TRBV28 and TRBJ2-7, with 10 bases matching TRBD2. This CDR3 is built from 16 residues. V gave up 3 bases and J gave up 3 bases; unmatched junction bases: 8. CDR1 and CDR2 (germline): MDHEN, SYDVKM. The CDR3 DNA reads as TGTGCCAGCAGTTTTCCAGCTAGCGGGAGTTTCTACGAGCAGTACTTC. Its protein is CASSFPASGSFYEQYF.

V and J are TRBV9 and TRBJ1-4; D is uncertain. CDR1 and CDR2 (germline): SGDLS, YYNGEE. The ends were cut back, 2 bases at V and 8 bases at J, with 10 bases in the middle. The CDR3 covers 13 residues. For the CDR3, the DNA is TGTGCCAGCAGCGTTTCTCCGAGGGAAAAACTGTTTTTT. Its translation: CASSVSPREKLFF.

The rearrangement uses TRBV6-1 and TRBJ1-2; D is unclear. Per the germline V gene, CDR1 is MNHNS and CDR2 is SASEGT. The germline V and J ends were trimmed by 3 bases and 2 bases, with 7 bases remaining between them. The CDR3 is 13 amino acids. CDR3 coding DNA: TGTGCCAGCAGTGACAGGATAAACTATGGCTACACCTTC. Translated: CASSDRINYGYTF.

V gene TRBV11-2 combines with J gene TRBJ1-2; TRBD1 agrees at 9 bases. Trimming cost V 6 bases and J 3 bases; bases outside gene matches: 11. This CDR3 is 16 amino acids long. CDR1 is SGHAT and CDR2 is FQNNGV in the germline V gene. For the CDR3, the DNA is TGTGCCAGCAGGCCTTCACAGGGGGCCTTGGACTATGGCTACACCTTC. This sequence encodes CASRPSQGALDYGYTF.

The chain has TRBV5-1 and TRBJ1-4; 9 nucleotides line up with TRBD1. The trim removed 0 bases at V and 5 bases at J, leaving 2 bases unmatched. The CDR3 loop spans 15 amino acids. Per germline, CDR1 SGHRS and CDR2 YFSETQ. Here the CDR3 reads CASSLATGGNEKLFF. In nucleotides, the CDR3 is TGCGCCAGCAGCTTGGCGACAGGGGGAAATGAAAAACTGTTTTTT.

The chain has TRBV10-3 and TRBJ2-7; TRBD1 aligns across 7 bases. CDR3 length: 14 amino acids. Germline-derived CDR1 and CDR2 are ENHRY and SYGVKD. The trim removed 6 bases at V and 3 bases at J, leaving 8 bases unmatched. The CDR3 DNA reads as TGTGCCATCAGCCAGGGACAGATACTCTACGAGCAGTACTTC. Protein sequence: CAISQGQILYEQYF.